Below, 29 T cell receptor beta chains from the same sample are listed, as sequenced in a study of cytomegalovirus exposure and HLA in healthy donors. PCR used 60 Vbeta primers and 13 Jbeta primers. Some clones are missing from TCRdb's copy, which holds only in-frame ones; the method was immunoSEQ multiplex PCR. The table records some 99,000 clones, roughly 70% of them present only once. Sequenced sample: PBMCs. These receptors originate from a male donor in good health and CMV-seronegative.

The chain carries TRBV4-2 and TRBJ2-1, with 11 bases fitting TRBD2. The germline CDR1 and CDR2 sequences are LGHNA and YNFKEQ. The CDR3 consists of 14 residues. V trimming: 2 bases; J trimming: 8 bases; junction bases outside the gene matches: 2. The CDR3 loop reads CASSQLAGGDEQFF. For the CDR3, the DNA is TGTGCCAGCAGCCAACTAGCGGGAGGAGATGAGCAGTTCTTC.

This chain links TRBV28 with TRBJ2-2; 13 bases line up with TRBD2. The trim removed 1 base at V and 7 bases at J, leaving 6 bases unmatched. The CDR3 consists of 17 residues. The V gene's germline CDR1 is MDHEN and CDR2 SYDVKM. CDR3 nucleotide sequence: TGTGCCAGCAGTTTATCGGGACTAGCGGGAACGGTCGGGGAGCTGTTTTTT. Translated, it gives CASSLSGLAGTVGELFF.

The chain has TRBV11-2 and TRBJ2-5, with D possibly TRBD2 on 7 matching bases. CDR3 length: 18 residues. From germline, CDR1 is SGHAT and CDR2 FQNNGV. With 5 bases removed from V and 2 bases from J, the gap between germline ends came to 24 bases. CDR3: CASSERGGTVTTQETQYF. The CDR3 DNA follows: TGTGCCAGCAGCGAGAGGGGGGGGACGGTTACTACGCAAGAGACCCAGTACTTC.

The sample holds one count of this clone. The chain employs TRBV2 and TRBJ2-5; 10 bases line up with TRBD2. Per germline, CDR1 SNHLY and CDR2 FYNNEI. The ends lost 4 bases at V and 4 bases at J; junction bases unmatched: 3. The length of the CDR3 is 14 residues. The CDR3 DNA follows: TGTGCCAGCAGTGTATTAGCGGGGGGAGAGACCCAGTACTTC. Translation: CASSVLAGGETQYF.

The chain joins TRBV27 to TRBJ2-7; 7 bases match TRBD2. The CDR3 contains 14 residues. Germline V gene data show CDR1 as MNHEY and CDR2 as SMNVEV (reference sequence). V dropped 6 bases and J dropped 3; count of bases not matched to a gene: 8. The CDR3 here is CASRRREGNYEQYF. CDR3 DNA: TGTGCCAGCAGACGAAGGGAGGGAAACTACGAGCAGTACTTC.

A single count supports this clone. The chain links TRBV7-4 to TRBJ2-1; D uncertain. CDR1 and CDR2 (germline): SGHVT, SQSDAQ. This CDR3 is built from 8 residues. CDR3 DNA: TGTTTTATTGCGGAGCAGTTCTTC. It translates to CFIAEQFF. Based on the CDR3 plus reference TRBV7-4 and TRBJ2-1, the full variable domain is GAGVSQSPRYKVAKRGRDVALRCDSISGHVTLYWYRQTLGQGSEVLTYSQSDAQRDKSGRPSGRFSAERPERSVSTLKIQRTEQGDSAVYLCFIAEQFFGPGTRLTVL.

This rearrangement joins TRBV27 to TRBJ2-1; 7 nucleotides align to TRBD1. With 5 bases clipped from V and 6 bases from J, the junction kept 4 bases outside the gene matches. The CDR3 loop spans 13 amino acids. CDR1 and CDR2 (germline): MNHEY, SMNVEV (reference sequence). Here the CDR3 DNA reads TGTGCCAGCAGTCCCCGGGACAGCAATGAGCAGTTCTTC. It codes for CASSPRDSNEQFF.

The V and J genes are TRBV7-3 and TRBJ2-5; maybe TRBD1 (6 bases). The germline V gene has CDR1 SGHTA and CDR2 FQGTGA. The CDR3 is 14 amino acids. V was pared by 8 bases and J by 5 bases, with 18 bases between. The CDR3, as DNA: TGTGCCAGCGCCAGACCAGGGGTGTCGGAGACCCAGTACTTC. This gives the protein CASARPGVSETQYF.

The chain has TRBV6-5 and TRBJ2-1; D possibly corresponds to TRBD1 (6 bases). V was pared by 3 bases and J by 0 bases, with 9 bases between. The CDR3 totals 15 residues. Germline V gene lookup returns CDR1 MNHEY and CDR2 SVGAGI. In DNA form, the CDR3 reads TGTGCCAGCAGTTATGGGGGCGGCTCCTACAATGAGCAGTTCTTC. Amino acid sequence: CASSYGGGSYNEQFF.

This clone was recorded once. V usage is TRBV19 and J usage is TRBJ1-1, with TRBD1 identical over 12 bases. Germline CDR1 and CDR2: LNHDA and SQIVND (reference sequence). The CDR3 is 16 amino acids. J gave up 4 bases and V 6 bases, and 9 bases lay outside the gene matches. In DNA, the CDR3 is TGTGCCAGTAGGTCCCGGGACAGGGGGCAGGTCACTGAAGCTTTCTTT. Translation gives CASRSRDRGQVTEAFF.

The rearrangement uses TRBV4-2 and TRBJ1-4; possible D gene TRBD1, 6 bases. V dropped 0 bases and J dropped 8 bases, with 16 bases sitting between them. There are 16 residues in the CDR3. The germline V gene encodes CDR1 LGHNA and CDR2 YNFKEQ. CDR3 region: CASSQETGGRSEKLFF. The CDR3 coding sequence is TGTGCCAGCAGCCAAGAGACAGGCGGAAGATCCGAAAAACTGTTTTTT.

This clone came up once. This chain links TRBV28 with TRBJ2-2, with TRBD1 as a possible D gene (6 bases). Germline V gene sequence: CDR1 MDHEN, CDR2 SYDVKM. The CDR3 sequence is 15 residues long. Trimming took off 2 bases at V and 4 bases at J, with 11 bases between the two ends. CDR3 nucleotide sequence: TGTGCCAGCAGTTTAGTCCGACAGGCCACCGGGGAGCTGTTTTTT. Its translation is CASSLVRQATGELFF.

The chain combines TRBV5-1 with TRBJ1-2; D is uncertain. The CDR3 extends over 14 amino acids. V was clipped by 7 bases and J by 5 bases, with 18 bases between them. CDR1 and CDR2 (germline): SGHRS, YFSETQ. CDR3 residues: CASADYGRRYGYTF. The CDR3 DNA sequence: TGCGCCAGCGCCGATTATGGCAGGAGGTATGGCTACACCTTC.

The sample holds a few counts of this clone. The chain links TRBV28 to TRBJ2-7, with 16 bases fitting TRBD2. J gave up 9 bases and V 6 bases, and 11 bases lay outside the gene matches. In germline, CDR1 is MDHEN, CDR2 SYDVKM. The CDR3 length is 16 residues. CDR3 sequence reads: CASRGTSGRAVLAQYF. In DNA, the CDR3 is TGTGCCAGCAGGGGGACTAGCGGGAGGGCCGTTTTGGCGCAGTACTTC.

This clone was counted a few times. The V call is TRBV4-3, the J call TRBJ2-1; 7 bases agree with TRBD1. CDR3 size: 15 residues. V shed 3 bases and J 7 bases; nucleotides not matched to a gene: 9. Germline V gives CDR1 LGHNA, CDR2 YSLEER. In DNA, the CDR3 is TGCGCCAGCAGCCATCAAACGGGACAGCTAAATGAGCAGTTCTTC. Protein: CASSHQTGQLNEQFF.

CDR3 loop: CASSPHAGSSYEQYF. The CDR3 DNA reads as TGTGCCAGCAGCCCCCACGCAGGTTCGTCCTACGAGCAGTACTTC. This chain joins TRBV11-2 and TRBJ2-7; no clear D gene. V lost 5 bases, J lost 1 base, and 15 bases lay in between. The CDR3 contains 15 residues. Germline loops: CDR1 SGHAT, CDR2 FQNNGV.

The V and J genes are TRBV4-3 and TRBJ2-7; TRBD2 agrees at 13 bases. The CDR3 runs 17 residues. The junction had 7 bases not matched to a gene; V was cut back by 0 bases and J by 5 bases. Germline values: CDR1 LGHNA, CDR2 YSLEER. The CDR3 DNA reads TGCGCCAGCAGCCAAGAGTGGGGCGGACTAGCGGGAGACGAGCAGTACTTC. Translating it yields CASSQEWGGLAGDEQYF.

This chain's CDR3 is CASSFLDRGYGYTF. In nucleotides, the CDR3 is TGTGCCAGCAGTTTTCTGGACAGGGGTTATGGCTACACCTTC. This sequence joins TRBV28 and TRBJ1-2; TRBD1 matches 9 bases. The CDR3 consists of 14 residues. With 3 bases clipped from V and 5 bases from J, the junction kept 4 bases outside the gene matches. Germline CDR1 is MDHEN and CDR2 is SYDVKM.

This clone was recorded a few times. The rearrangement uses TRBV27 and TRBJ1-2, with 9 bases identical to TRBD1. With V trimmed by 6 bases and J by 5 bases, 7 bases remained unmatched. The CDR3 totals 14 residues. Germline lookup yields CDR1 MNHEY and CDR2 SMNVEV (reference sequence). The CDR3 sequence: CASSHPGQGYGYTF. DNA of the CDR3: TGTGCCAGCAGCCACCCGGGACAGGGATATGGCTACACCTTC.

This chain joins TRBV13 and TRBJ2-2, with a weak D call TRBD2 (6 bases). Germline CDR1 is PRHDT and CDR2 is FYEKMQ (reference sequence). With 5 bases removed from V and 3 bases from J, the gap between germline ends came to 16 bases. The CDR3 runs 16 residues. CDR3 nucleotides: TGTGCCAGCAGCCCGGGACTCCTAACCCACACCGGGGAGCTGTTTTTT. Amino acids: CASSPGLLTHTGELFF. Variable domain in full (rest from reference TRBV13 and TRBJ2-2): AAGVIQSPRHLIKEKRETATLKCYPIPRHDTVYWYQQGPGQDPQFLISFYEKMQSDKGSIPDRFSAQQFSDYHSELNMSSLELGDSALYFCASSPGLLTHTGELFFGEGSRLTVL.

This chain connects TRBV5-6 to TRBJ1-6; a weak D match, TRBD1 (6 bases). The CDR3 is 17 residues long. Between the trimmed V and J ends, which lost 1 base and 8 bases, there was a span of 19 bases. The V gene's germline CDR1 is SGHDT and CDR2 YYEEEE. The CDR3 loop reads CASSLIAGGSWDSPLHF. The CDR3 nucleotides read TGTGCCAGCAGCTTGATAGCTGGGGGCTCTTGGGATTCACCCCTCCACTTT.

In DNA form, the CDR3 reads TGCAGCGTTCCCCCAGGGGGCTGGGACACTGAAGCTTTCTTT. Residues: CSVPPGGWDTEAFF. This chain uses TRBV29-1 with TRBJ1-1; 8 positions match TRBD1. Trimming at V came to 5 bases and at J to 3 bases, leaving 8 bases not matched to a gene. This CDR3 has 14 residues. Looked up from germline, CDR1 is SQVTM and CDR2 is ANQGSEA.

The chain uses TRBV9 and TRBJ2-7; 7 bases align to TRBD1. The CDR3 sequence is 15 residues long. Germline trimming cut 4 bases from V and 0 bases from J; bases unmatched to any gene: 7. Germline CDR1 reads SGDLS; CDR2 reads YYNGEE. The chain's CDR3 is CASSSATGSSYEQYF. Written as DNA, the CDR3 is TGTGCCAGCAGCTCGGCGACAGGGAGCTCCTACGAGCAGTACTTC.

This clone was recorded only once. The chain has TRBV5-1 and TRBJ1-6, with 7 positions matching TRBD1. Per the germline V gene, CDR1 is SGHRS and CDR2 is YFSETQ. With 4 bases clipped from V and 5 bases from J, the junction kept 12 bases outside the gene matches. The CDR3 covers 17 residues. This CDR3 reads CASSPTGSSDNNSPLHF. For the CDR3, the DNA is TGCGCCAGCAGCCCGACAGGGTCTAGTGACAATAATTCACCCCTCCACTTT.

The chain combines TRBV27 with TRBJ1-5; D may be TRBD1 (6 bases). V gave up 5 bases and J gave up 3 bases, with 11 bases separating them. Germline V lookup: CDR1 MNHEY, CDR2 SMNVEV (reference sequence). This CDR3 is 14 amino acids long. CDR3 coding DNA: TGTGCCAGCAGTCGAGGACAGCTCAATCAGCCCCAGCATTTT. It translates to CASSRGQLNQPQHF.

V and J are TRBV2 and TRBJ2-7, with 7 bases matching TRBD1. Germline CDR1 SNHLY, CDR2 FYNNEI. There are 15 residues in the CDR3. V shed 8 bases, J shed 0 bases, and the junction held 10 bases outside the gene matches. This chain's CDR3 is CASRTGTQFSYEQYF. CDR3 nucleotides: TGTGCCAGCCGGACAGGCACACAATTCTCCTACGAGCAGTACTTC.

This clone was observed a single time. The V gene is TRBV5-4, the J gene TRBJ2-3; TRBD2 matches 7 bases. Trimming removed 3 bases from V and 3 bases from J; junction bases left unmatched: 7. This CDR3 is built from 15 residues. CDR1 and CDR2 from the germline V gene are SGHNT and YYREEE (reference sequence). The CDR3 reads CASSWGRAVTDTQYF. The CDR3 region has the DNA TGTGCCAGCAGCTGGGGGAGGGCCGTTACAGATACGCAGTATTTT.

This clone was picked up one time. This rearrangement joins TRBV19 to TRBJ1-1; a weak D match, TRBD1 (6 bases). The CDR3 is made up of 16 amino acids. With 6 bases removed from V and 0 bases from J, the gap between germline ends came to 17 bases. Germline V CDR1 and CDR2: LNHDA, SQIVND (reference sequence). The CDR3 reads CASRLTGRGMNTEAFF. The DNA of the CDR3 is TGTGCCAGTAGACTAACAGGGAGGGGGATGAACACTGAAGCTTTCTTT.

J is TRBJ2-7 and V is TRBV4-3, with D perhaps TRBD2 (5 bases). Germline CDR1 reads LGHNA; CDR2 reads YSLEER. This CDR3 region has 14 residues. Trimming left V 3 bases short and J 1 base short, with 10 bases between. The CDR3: CASSQDGNSYEQYF. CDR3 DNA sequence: TGCGCCAGCAGCCAGGACGGGAATTCCTACGAGCAGTACTTC.